The 26 T cell receptor beta chains given below trace back to one sample, sequenced in a study of blood T cell repertoires in COVID-19. Assay used: immunoSEQ multiplex PCR; TCRdb lists only in-frame clones, some missing. The sample consists of about 140,000 clones, under 90% of them appearing once. Sequencing was carried out using peripheral blood. The receptors were gathered from a woman aged 55-69 years with active or convalescent COVID-19.

The genes are TRBV9 and TRBJ2-2, with 9 bases fitting TRBD2. V trimming: 3 bases; J trimming: 6 bases; junction bases outside the gene matches: 3. The CDR3 runs 14 residues. The germline V gene has CDR1 SGDLS and CDR2 YYNGEE. The CDR3 DNA reads as TGTGCCAGCAGCGATAGCGGGGGCGCCGGGGAGCTGTTTTTT. Its protein is CASSDSGGAGELFF. Filled out from reference TRBV9 and TRBJ2-2, the complete variable domain reads DSGVTQTPKHLITATGQRVTLRCSPRSGDLSVYWYQQSLDQGLQFLIQYYNGEERAKGNILERFSAQQFPDLHSELNLSSLELGDSALYFCASSDSGGAGELFFGEGSRLTVL.

This clone has ten or more counts. This chain's CDR3 is CASSEREFPGLYTGELFF. CDR3 nucleotides: TGCGCCAGCAGTGAGAGGGAATTTCCGGGACTTTACACCGGGGAGCTGTTTTTT. This chain links TRBV10-2 with TRBJ2-2; tentative D call: TRBD2 (6 bases). V lost 2 bases, J lost 3 bases, and 19 bases lay in between. CDR3 size: 18 residues. Looked up from germline, CDR1 is WSHSY and CDR2 is SAAADI.

The J gene is TRBJ2-2, the V gene TRBV7-2; 8 bases match TRBD2. The junction had 13 bases not matched to a gene; V was cut back by 8 bases and J by 5 bases. The length of the CDR3 is 16 residues. Germline CDR1 is SGHTA and CDR2 is FQGNSA. The DNA for the CDR3 is TGTGCCAGCGGCTCGTCCGGCGGGAGGAGGACCGGGGAGCTGTTTTTT. Its translation: CASGSSGGRRTGELFF.

The V gene is TRBV29-1, the J gene TRBJ2-3; D is possibly TRBD1 (5 bases). There are 14 residues in the CDR3. The V end lost 4 bases, the J end lost 1 base, and 12 bases lay between the germline ends. From germline, CDR1 is SQVTM and CDR2 ANQGSEA. The CDR3 spells CSVVGWGGTDTQYF. CDR3 coding DNA: TGCAGCGTTGTTGGGTGGGGCGGCACAGATACGCAGTATTTT.

The chain carries TRBV7-2 and TRBJ1-6, with TRBD1 identical over 7 bases. The CDR3 is 15 residues long. Germline CDR1 and CDR2: SGHTA and FQGNSA. V dropped 0 bases and J dropped 7; count of bases not matched to a gene: 3. CDR3 sequence reads: CASSLAGQINSPLHF. For the CDR3, the DNA is TGTGCCAGCAGCTTAGCGGGACAGATCAATTCACCCCTCCACTTT.

The genes are TRBV6-5 and TRBJ2-5, with D maybe TRBD2 (7 bases). The CDR3 is made up of 14 amino acids. Trimming shortened V by 5 bases and J by 7 bases, and 17 bases separated the two germline ends. CDR1 and CDR2 (germline): MNHEY, SVGAGI. The CDR3 region is CASSIRGAGTTQYF. In nucleotides, the CDR3 is TGTGCCAGCAGTATTCGGGGGGCGGGGACGACCCAGTACTTC.

The chain couples TRBV28 to TRBJ2-3; the D gene is possibly TRBD2 (5 bases). The CDR3 runs 14 residues. The V gene lost 3 bases and the J gene lost 4 bases, with 11 bases spanning the gap. CDR1 and CDR2 (germline): MDHEN, SYDVKM. CDR3 amino acids: CASSFSGGSDTQYF. DNA of the CDR3: TGTGCCAGCAGTTTCTCCGGAGGTTCAGATACGCAGTATTTT.

CDR3 loop: CASSLTGAAMTDTQYF. CDR3 in DNA: TGTGCCAGCAGTTTGACAGGGGCCGCTATGACAGATACGCAGTATTTT. V and J are TRBV28 and TRBJ2-3; 8 bases match TRBD1. V shed 3 bases, J shed 3 bases, and the junction held 8 bases outside the gene matches. Germline lookup yields CDR1 MDHEN and CDR2 SYDVKM. The CDR3 runs to 16 residues.

This clone was seen only a few times. This sequence joins TRBV19 and TRBJ1-5; D not certain. There are 16 residues in the CDR3. V lost 1 base and J 6 bases, leaving 16 bases between the germline ends. Germline V gene data show CDR1 as LNHDA and CDR2 as SQIVND (reference sequence). CDR3 bases: TGTGCCAGTAGTATAGGGGGAGGGCCGGAGGTTCAGCCCCAGCATTTT. Residues: CASSIGGGPEVQPQHF.

The CDR3 nucleotides read TGTGCCAGTAGTCCAAGGACTCCGCCATCCACAGATACGCAGTATTTT. It translates to CASSPRTPPSTDTQYF. The chain couples TRBV19 to TRBJ2-3; D may be TRBD2 (5 bases). The germline V gene encodes CDR1 LNHDA and CDR2 SQIVND (reference sequence). The V and J ends lost 5 bases and 2 bases respectively, with 17 bases between them. The CDR3 is made up of 16 amino acids. Drawing the rest from reference TRBV19 and TRBJ2-3, the complete variable domain is DGGITQSPKYLFRKEGQNVTLSCEQNLNHDAMYWYRQDPGQGLRLIYYSQIVNDFQKGDIAEGYSVSREKKESFPLTVTSAQKNPTAFYLCASSPRTPPSTDTQYFGPGTRLTVL.

The rearrangement links TRBV6-5 to TRBJ1-1, with a possible D match to TRBD1 (5 bases). The CDR3 runs 15 residues. CDR1 MNHEY and CDR2 SVGAGI come from the germline V gene. Trimming removed 0 bases from V and 0 bases from J, with 8 bases in between. DNA for the CDR3: TGTGCCAGCAGTTACTCTACAGGTCTGAACACTGAAGCTTTCTTT. Its protein is CASSYSTGLNTEAFF.

In this sample, this clone turned up a few times. The chain joins TRBV28 to TRBJ1-2; maybe TRBD1 (5 bases). The germline V gene encodes CDR1 MDHEN and CDR2 SYDVKM. Trimming removed 5 bases at V and 8 bases at J, with 21 bases between. CDR3 length: 15 residues. CDR3 amino acids: CASSPQLGGNQGYTF. DNA for the CDR3: TGTGCCAGCAGTCCCCAACTGGGGGGAAACCAGGGCTACACCTTC.

This sequence joins TRBV6-2 or TRBV6-3 and TRBJ2-7; D uncertain. The CDR3 has 13 residues. Per germline, CDR1 MNHEY and CDR2 SVGEGT. V was cut by 1 base and J by 7 bases, with 11 bases left in between. DNA for the CDR3: TGTGCCAGCAGTTACTTGGCCCTGTGGGAGCAGTACTTC. As protein: CASSYLALWEQYF.

V gene TRBV5-4 combines with J gene TRBJ2-5, with D perhaps matching TRBD1 (6 bases). The germline V and J ends were trimmed by 4 bases and 1 base, with 11 bases remaining between them. This CDR3 region has 14 residues. Germline V lookup: CDR1 SGHNT, CDR2 YYREEE (reference sequence). The CDR3 nucleotides read TGTGCCAGCAGCGGGCTAGGGGGCCAAGAGACCCAGTACTTC. Its protein product is CASSGLGGQETQYF.

The J gene is TRBJ2-5, the V gene TRBV28, with D perhaps TRBD1 (6 bases). The CDR3 is made up of 18 amino acids. Trimming shortened V by 6 bases and J by 2 bases, and 25 bases separated the two germline ends. Germline CDR1 is MDHEN and CDR2 is SYDVKM. CDR3 DNA: TGTGCCAGCAGCTTGACAGGACCCCGAGTAAGATCTCAAGAGACCCAGTACTTC. Its protein product is CASSLTGPRVRSQETQYF.

The V call is TRBV15, the J call TRBJ2-3, with 7 nucleotides matching TRBD1. This CDR3 has 14 amino acids. Germline CDR1 LNHNV, CDR2 YYDKDF (reference sequence). J gave up 4 bases and V 3 bases, and 4 bases lay outside the gene matches. The CDR3: CATSRYGTADTQYF. The CDR3 DNA sequence: TGTGCCACCAGCAGGTACGGGACAGCAGATACGCAGTATTTT.

This clone appeared a few times. The chain uses TRBV19 and TRBJ1-2; D is uncertain. CDR3 length: 14 amino acids. Germline V gene sequence: CDR1 LNHDA, CDR2 SQIVND (reference sequence). Trimming removed 3 bases at V and 0 bases at J, with 8 bases between. CDR3 sequence: CASSISGANYGYTF. The CDR3 coding sequence is TGTGCCAGTAGTATCTCCGGAGCTAACTATGGCTACACCTTC.

The chain links TRBV4-2 to TRBJ2-7, with 14 bases identical to TRBD2. The V segment lost 3 bases and the J segment 3 bases; nucleotides outside the gene matches: 1. Germline V gives CDR1 LGHNA, CDR2 YNFKEQ. This CDR3 is 15 amino acids long. This CDR3 reads CASSQGLAGDYEQYF. The CDR3 nucleotides are TGTGCCAGCAGCCAGGGACTAGCGGGAGACTACGAGCAGTACTTC.

The gene calls are TRBV25-1 and TRBJ1-5; no firm D call. CDR3 length equals 13 residues. V was trimmed by 3 bases and J by 0 bases, leaving 3 bases between them. Germline CDR1 and CDR2: MGHDK and SYGVNS. CDR3: CASSDGSNQPQHF. Written as DNA, the CDR3 is TGTGCCAGCAGTGACGGTAGCAATCAGCCCCAGCATTTT.

V is TRBV11-3 and J is TRBJ2-1, with 7 bases fitting TRBD2. In germline, CDR1 is SGHNT, CDR2 YENEEA. V lost 5 bases, J lost 9 bases, and 7 bases stayed unmatched. This CDR3 is 13 amino acids long. CDR3 sequence (DNA): TGTGCCAGCAGCCCAGGGACTAAGGGTGAGCAGTTCTTC. It yields the protein CASSPGTKGEQFF.

This chain links TRBV5-1 with TRBJ1-2; D is possibly TRBD1 (6 bases). Trimming took off 0 bases at V and 0 bases at J, with 9 bases between the two ends. This CDR3 spans 15 amino acids. Germline V gene sequence: CDR1 SGHRS, CDR2 YFSETQ. DNA of the CDR3: TGCGCCAGCAGCTTGGGACAGGCGTCTAACTATGGCTACACCTTC. Translation: CASSLGQASNYGYTF.

This rearrangement joins TRBV7-9 to TRBJ2-7; D not resolved. V was clipped by 6 bases and J by 3 bases, with 12 bases between them. The CDR3 sequence is 13 residues long. Germline lookup yields CDR1 SEHNR and CDR2 FQNEAQ (reference sequence). CDR3 DNA sequence: TGTGCCAGCAGTTTTACGCCGGGCTACGAGCAGTACTTC. The encoded protein is CASSFTPGYEQYF.

J is TRBJ2-7 and V is TRBV11-2, with 7 bases identical to TRBD2. With V trimmed by 4 bases and J by 0 bases, 9 bases remained unmatched. CDR1 and CDR2 from the germline V gene are SGHAT and FQNNGV. The CDR3 spans 16 residues. The CDR3 reads CASSSYFASGSYEQYF. CDR3 bases: TGTGCCAGCAGCTCCTACTTTGCTAGCGGCTCCTACGAGCAGTACTTC.

The gene calls are TRBV20-1 and TRBJ1-1; no clear D. There are 10 residues in the CDR3. Germline V gene sequence: CDR1 DFQATT, CDR2 SNEGSKA (reference sequence). Trimming removed 2 bases from V and 7 bases from J, with 5 bases in between. The CDR3 protein is CSARISEAFF. The CDR3 DNA is TGCAGTGCTAGAATTAGTGAAGCTTTCTTT.

The chain uses TRBV11-3 and TRBJ1-1; D not resolved. Looked up from germline, CDR1 is SGHNT and CDR2 is YENEEA. Trimming removed 3 bases from V and 3 bases from J, with 8 bases in between. CDR3 length: 13 residues. The DNA for the CDR3 is TGTGCCAGCAGCTTCCTTCCCGACACTGAAGCTTTCTTT. Encoded protein: CASSFLPDTEAFF.

The chain joins TRBV29-1 to TRBJ2-3; tentative D call: TRBD2 (5 bases). The germline gives CDR1 SQVTM, CDR2 ANQGSEA. The CDR3 contains 12 residues. V was shortened by 7 bases and J by 6 bases, with 14 bases between the two germline ends. The CDR3 is CSAFGREDTQYF. In DNA form, the CDR3 reads TGCAGCGCATTTGGAAGGGAGGATACGCAGTATTTT.